The 4 T cell receptor beta chains below all came from one sample that was sequenced in a study of technical replicates of blood from several donors. Method: immunoSEQ multiplex PCR; TCRdb's copy keeps in-frame clones and lacks some. The top ten hold approximately 0.22% of the sample, which has about 100,000 clones, roughly 95% seen once. Sequencing was done on a sample of T cells isolated from PBMCs. The receptors were sampled from a human donor in good health.

The CDR3 loop is CAAQGSVYNEQFF. The DNA for the CDR3 is TGTGCCGCACAGGGGTCGGTTTACAATGAGCAGTTCTTC. This sequence joins TRBV7-9 and TRBJ2-1, with TRBD1 matching over 7 bases. Trimming at V came to 11 bases and at J to 4 bases, leaving 8 bases not matched to a gene. CDR1 and CDR2 (germline): SEHNR, FQNEAQ (reference sequence). This CDR3 comprises 13 residues.

This chain connects TRBV6-5 to TRBJ1-1, with 7 nucleotides matching TRBD1. Germline V gene data show CDR1 as MNHEY and CDR2 as SVGAGI. After removal of 2 bases from V and 1 base from J, the junction contained 1 base not matched to a gene. The CDR3 totals 14 residues. In DNA form, the CDR3 reads TGTGCCAGCAGTTACCGGACAGGGAACACTGAAGCTTTCTTT. It specifies CASSYRTGNTEAFF.

The chain links TRBV14 to TRBJ1-2; tentative D call: TRBD1 (5 bases). CDR1 SGHDN and CDR2 FVKESK come from the germline V gene. This CDR3 is built from 15 residues. Between the trimmed V and J ends, which lost 4 bases and 3 bases, there was a span of 15 bases. The CDR3 coding sequence is TGTGCCAGCAGCCCCCCCAGGGCTCTGGACTATGGCTACACCTTC. Encoded protein: CASSPPRALDYGYTF.

The CDR3 here is CASSWGQGYGYTF. CDR3 DNA: TGTGCCAGCAGTTGGGGACAGGGGTATGGCTACACCTTC. The chain employs TRBV28 and TRBJ1-2; 10 nucleotides line up with TRBD1. J gave up 5 bases and V 4 bases, and 1 base lay outside the gene matches. This CDR3 is 13 amino acids long. The V gene's germline CDR1 is MDHEN and CDR2 SYDVKM.